This entry is about one T cell receptor beta chain. TCRdb's table, derived via immunoSEQ multiplex PCR, lists solely in-frame clones and lacks some. Here the sample spans fewer than 150,000 clones, roughly four fifths being singletons. The entry originates in a study of blood T cell repertoires in COVID-19. Study as a whole: Italy, Spain and the United States were the sources of the convalescent and acute COVID-19 samples. The cDNA or gDNA used as material had been derived from T cells, B-cell-depleted T cells, or PBMCs.

CDR3 length: 13 residues. The germline V gene encodes CDR1 SNHLY and CDR2 FYNNEI. Trimming shortened V by 2 bases and J by 1 base, and 5 bases separated the two germline ends. This TCR was recovered from a human donor in a cohort sampled during active COVID-19. This chain uses TRBV2 with TRBJ1-1; D ambiguous. The sequencing sample was made of peripheral blood. The CDR3 nucleotides are TGTGCCAGCAGTGAACTTCCGAACACTGAAGCTTTCTTT. This gives the protein CASSELPNTEAFF. The full variable domain, its missing parts supplied by reference TRBV2 and TRBJ1-1, is EPEVTQTPSHQVTQMGQEVILRCVPISNHLYFYWYRQILGQKVEFLVSFYNNEISEKSEIFDDQFSVERPDGSNFTLKIRSTKLEDSAMYFCASSELPNTEAFFGQGTRLTVV.